This T cell receptor (beta chain) was sequenced for a study of beta chain features in type 1 diabetes. Germline V gene lookup returns CDR1 GTSNPN and CDR2 SVGIG (reference sequence). CDR3 length: 13 amino acids. The V gene lost 8 bases and the J gene lost 0 bases, with 13 bases spanning the gap. Expressed TCRB transcripts were sequenced after all isolated RNA was converted to cDNA. The assay was immunoSEQ multiplex PCR, and TCRdb's table has in-frame clones only and misses some. The sample has 240,000 or so clones; around 68% are singletons. This receptor was obtained from a man aged 25 to 40 in good health. This chain uses TRBV30 with TRBJ1-2; perhaps TRBD1 as D (6 bases). The sequencing sample was made of naive CD4+ T cells from blood. CDR3 DNA sequence: TGTGCCCTGGACAGACCGCCTAACTATGGCTACACCTTC. It specifies CALDRPPNYGYTF.